The 5 T cell receptor beta chains reported below all come from one sample, sequenced in a study of blood T cell repertoires in COVID-19. Using immunoSEQ multiplex PCR, the repertoire was profiled, and TCRdb retains in-frame clones only, with some absent. The sample consists of 200,000 to 250,000 clones, around 83% of them appearing once. The sample comprised peripheral blood. All receptors derive from a man aged 40-49 years with acute or convalescent COVID-19.

This chain joins TRBV6-5 and TRBJ1-1; D gene ambiguous. The CDR3 sequence is 14 residues long. CDR1 MNHEY and CDR2 SVGAGI come from the germline V gene. V lost 7 bases and J lost 6, with 18 bases in between. CDR3 amino acids: CASILTHTVAEAFF. The CDR3 DNA follows: TGTGCCAGCATTCTGACACACACCGTGGCTGAAGCTTTCTTT.

The gene calls are TRBV28 and TRBJ1-5; D not resolved. Deletions cut 6 bases from V and 3 bases from J, with 9 bases between. In germline, CDR1 is MDHEN, CDR2 SYDVKM. CDR3 length: 13 residues. CDR3 nucleotide sequence: TGTGCCAGCAGCCCCGTGGCCAATCAGCCCCAGCATTTT. Protein sequence: CASSPVANQPQHF.

This chain joins TRBV3-1 (or the pseudogene TRBV3-2) and TRBJ1-6; D not resolved. Looked up from germline, CDR1 is LGHDT and CDR2 is YNNKEL (reference sequence). V was pared by 5 bases and J by 6 bases, with 5 bases between. The CDR3 is 12 amino acids. The CDR3 is CASSFSNSPLHF. The CDR3 region has the DNA TGTGCCAGCAGCTTCAGTAATTCACCCCTCCACTTT.

The chain carries TRBV6-1 and TRBJ1-2, with 9 bases matching TRBD1. This CDR3 is built from 15 residues. J lost 3 bases, V lost 1 base, and 3 bases had no gene match. Looked up from germline, CDR1 is MNHNS and CDR2 is SASEGT. This chain's CDR3 is CASSEVWDRDYGYTF. The DNA of the CDR3 is TGTGCCAGCAGTGAAGTCTGGGACAGGGACTATGGCTACACCTTC.

This chain links TRBV5-1 with TRBJ1-1; TRBD1 matches at 9 bases. CDR1 is SGHRS and CDR2 is YFSETQ in the germline V gene. The junction had 6 bases not matched to a gene; V was cut back by 4 bases and J by 5 bases. The length of the CDR3 is 14 residues. Here the CDR3 reads CASSVTGGSTEAFF. CDR3 DNA sequence: TGCGCCAGCAGCGTAACAGGGGGCAGTACTGAAGCTTTCTTT.